The 6 T cell receptor beta chains presented below share a single source sample, sequenced in a study of blood T cells in healthy people across ages. A second PCR, run for 7 to 11 cycles, used a sample-barcoded 5' primer plus a J-beta primer mix. TCRdb fed the 5' RACE reads into MiXCR, producing one record per CDR3 protein. The sample carries 650,000 to 1,000,000 distinct CDR3 sequences, around half recorded once. The source material was blood. Receptor source: a man older than 75 in good health.

This clonotype was picked up a small number of times. The chain employs TRBV10-3 and TRBJ2-7; D is tentatively TRBD1 or TRBD2 (5 bases each). Germline CDR1 ENHRY, CDR2 SYGVKD. The CDR3 is 16 residues long. Between the trimmed V and J ends, which lost 3 bases and 2 bases, there was a span of 17 bases. The CDR3 here is CAISDPLGAVAYEQYF. The CDR3 DNA follows: TGTGCCATCAGTGACCCCCTCGGGGCGGTAGCCTACGAGCAGTACTTC.

This clonotype was detected a few times. This sequence joins TRBV6-5 and TRBJ2-1, with TRBD2 matching 12 bases. CDR1 is MNHEY, CDR2 SVGAGI, per germline. The length of the CDR3 is 17 residues. The ends lost 2 bases at V and 4 bases at J; junction bases unmatched: 6. The CDR3 DNA is TGTGCCAGCAGTTACCCACGGACTAGCGGGACTTACAATGAGCAGTTCTTC. Encoded protein: CASSYPRTSGTYNEQFF.

V usage is TRBV27 and J usage is TRBJ1-4; D remains unclear. The CDR3 has 13 residues. V was clipped by 3 bases and J by 13 bases, with 15 bases between them. The germline V gene encodes CDR1 MNHEY and CDR2 SMNVEV (reference sequence). The CDR3 spells CASSFLPRQRLFF. CDR3 DNA sequence: TGTGCCAGCAGTTTCCTTCCCCGGCAGAGACTGTTTTTT.

This clonotype was observed many times. The gene calls are TRBV4-2 and TRBJ2-7; 9 bases fit TRBD2. After removal of 1 base from V and 6 bases from J, the junction contained 10 bases not matched to a gene. Germline CDR1 and CDR2: LGHNA and YNFKEQ. This CDR3 spans 16 amino acids. CDR3 bases: TGTGCCAGCAGCCAAGGTCGGGCTAGCGGGAAAAGCGAGCAGTACTTC. Its translation: CASSQGRASGKSEQYF.

The chain carries TRBV6-1 and TRBJ2-7; D could derive from TRBD1 or TRBD2 (5 bases each). This CDR3 region has 15 residues. In germline, CDR1 is MNHNS, CDR2 SASEGT. Trimming took off 5 bases at V and 6 bases at J, with 20 bases between the two ends. CDR3 in amino acids: CASSINQGPQGEQYF. The CDR3 coding sequence is TGTGCCAGCAGTATTAACCAGGGACCACAAGGCGAGCAGTACTTC.

The V and J genes are TRBV15 and TRBJ2-6; the D is unclear. Germline CDR1 LNHNV, CDR2 YYDKDF (reference sequence). CDR3 length equals 16 residues. V was trimmed by 0 bases and J by 0 bases, leaving 6 bases between them. The CDR3 spells CATSREGTSGANVLTF. CDR3 sequence (DNA): TGTGCCACCAGCAGAGAGGGCACCTCTGGGGCCAACGTCCTGACTTTC.